This TCR beta chain was recovered during a study of blood T cell repertoires in COVID-19. The overall study: Both acute and convalescent COVID-19 samples were obtained from the United States, Italy and Spain. The cDNA or gDNA used as material had been derived from T cells, B-cell-depleted T cells, or PBMCs.

This clone has just a few counts. TCRdb's table, derived via immunoSEQ multiplex PCR, lists solely in-frame clones and lacks some. The repertoire holds about 100,000 clones, with around 75% as singletons. V lost 11 bases, J lost 3 bases, and 3 bases stayed unmatched. Germline V lookup: CDR1 SNHLY, CDR2 FYNNEI. The CDR3 runs to 12 residues. This TCR came from a human donor in a cohort sampled during active COVID-19. The material sequenced was peripheral blood. The rearrangement links TRBV2 to TRBJ2-7, with TRBD2 matching 11 bases. CDR3 nucleotide sequence: TGTGCCTCCGGGACTAGCGGCTACGAGCAGTACTTC. Its protein is CASGTSGYEQYF.